Listed below are T cell receptor beta chains from one sample, sequenced in a study of cytomegalovirus exposure and HLA in healthy donors. Clones were read by immunoSEQ multiplex PCR, and TCRdb kept only the in-frame ones, dropping some. The table shows some 81,000 clones, with more than 65% occurring only once. The material sequenced was PBMCs. All receptors derive from a woman in her thirties or forties in good health and CMV-seropositive. The CDR3 runs from the conserved cysteine through the conserved F or W. The D gene is left open where the match is weak. Clone size is given for some rows only: seen once, a few or many times, or a class if the clone is expanded.

j_gene: TRBJ2-2; d_gene: TRBD2; abundance: .; v_gene: TRBV7-6; CDR3nt: TGTGCCAGCAGCTTAGAAGCGGGGGCGCTCACCGGGGAGCTGTTTTTT; CDR3aa: CASSLEAGALTGELFF
j_gene: TRBJ1-6; d_gene: TRBD1; abundance: once; v_gene: TRBV30; CDR3nt: TGTGCCTGGAGACAGGGGGGACTGCTCAATTCACCCCTCCACTTT; CDR3aa: CAWRQGGLLNSPLHF
j_gene: TRBJ1-2; d_gene: .; abundance: .; v_gene: TRBV4-1; CDR3nt: TGCGCCAGCAGCCAAAAGCTGGGGCCCTATGGCTACCCCTTC; CDR3aa: CASSQKLGPYGYPF
j_gene: TRBJ2-7; d_gene: TRBD2; abundance: .; v_gene: TRBV5-4; CDR3nt: TGTGCCAGCAGCCACCGTGGTAGCGGGGTCCCTGGCGAGCAGTACTTC; CDR3aa: CASSHRGSGVPGEQYF
j_gene: TRBJ2-5; d_gene: TRBD1; abundance: .; v_gene: TRBV5-1; CDR3nt: TGCGCCAGCAGCCTGGGACAGGGTGCGGAGACCCAGTACTTC; CDR3aa: CASSLGQGAETQYF
j_gene: TRBJ1-2; d_gene: TRBD1; abundance: .; v_gene: TRBV27; CDR3nt: TGTGCCAGCAGTCACAGGGGGCCGAGCTATGGCTACACCTTC; CDR3aa: CASSHRGPSYGYTF
j_gene: TRBJ2-1; d_gene: TRBD2; abundance: .; v_gene: TRBV15; CDR3nt: TGTGCCACCAGCGGGGCCGGGACTAGTTACAATGAGCAGTTCTTC; CDR3aa: CATSGAGTSYNEQFF
j_gene: TRBJ2-3; d_gene: .; abundance: .; v_gene: TRBV6-1; CDR3nt: TGTGCCAGCAGTGAATATGACAAGACAGATACGCAGTATTTT; CDR3aa: CASSEYDKTDTQYF
j_gene: TRBJ1-5; d_gene: .; abundance: few; v_gene: TRBV5-5; CDR3nt: TGTGCCAGCAGCCTGGGAGGGATGGGGAATCAGCCCCAGCATTTT; CDR3aa: CASSLGGMGNQPQHF
j_gene: TRBJ2-1; d_gene: .; abundance: .; v_gene: TRBV5-5; CDR3nt: TGTGCCAGCAGCTACCGAGGACACCAGGCGTCCGGTTACAATGAGCAGTTCTTC; CDR3aa: CASSYRGHQASGYNEQFF
j_gene: TRBJ2-2; d_gene: .; abundance: .; v_gene: TRBV5-6; CDR3nt: TGTGCCAGCAGCCCTGGAGTGGGGCGCACCGGGGAGCTGTTTTTT; CDR3aa: CASSPGVGRTGELFF
j_gene: TRBJ2-7; d_gene: TRBD1; abundance: few; v_gene: TRBV6-1; CDR3nt: TGTGCCGGGTCCGGGACAGGGACCTACGAGCAGTACTTC; CDR3aa: CAGSGTGTYEQYF
j_gene: TRBJ2-3; d_gene: TRBD2; abundance: .; v_gene: TRBV7-9; CDR3nt: TGTGCCAGCAGCTTCCTAGCGGGAGTCCTTGGGACAGATACGCAGTATTTT; CDR3aa: CASSFLAGVLGTDTQYF
j_gene: TRBJ1-2; d_gene: TRBD1; abundance: .; v_gene: TRBV5-1; CDR3nt: TGCGCCAGCAGCTCTACAGGGGTCTATGGCTACACCTTC; CDR3aa: CASSSTGVYGYTF
j_gene: TRBJ1-1; d_gene: .; abundance: .; v_gene: TRBV27; CDR3nt: TGTGCCAGCAGAGAAGGAGGGGCCACTGAAGCTTTCTTT; CDR3aa: CASREGGATEAFF
j_gene: TRBJ2-5; d_gene: .; abundance: .; v_gene: TRBV21-1; CDR3nt: TGTGCCAGCAGCAAAGCTACAGACCCCAACACCGTGGCCCAGTACTTC; CDR3aa: CASSKATDPNTVAQYF
j_gene: TRBJ1-1; d_gene: .; abundance: .; v_gene: TRBV6-7; CDR3nt: TGTGCCAGCAGTTATCCCGAGAGAGGGACTGAAGCTTTCTTT; CDR3aa: CASSYPERGTEAFF
j_gene: TRBJ1-2; d_gene: TRBD1; abundance: .; v_gene: TRBV7-9; CDR3nt: TGTGCCAGCAGCCCGGGACAGGGGGACTATGGCTACACCTTC; CDR3aa: CASSPGQGDYGYTF
j_gene: TRBJ2-1; d_gene: TRBD2; abundance: .; v_gene: TRBV18; CDR3nt: TGTGCCAGCTCACCACCCCTTGGCGGGAGTGGGTACAATGAGCAGTTCTTC; CDR3aa: CASSPPLGGSGYNEQFF
j_gene: TRBJ2-5; d_gene: TRBD1; abundance: .; v_gene: TRBV27; CDR3nt: TGTGCCAGCAGTTTCGACAGGGATGGAGGCCAAGAGACCCAGTACTTC; CDR3aa: CASSFDRDGGQETQYF
j_gene: TRBJ2-7; d_gene: .; abundance: .; v_gene: TRBV7-9; CDR3nt: TGTGCCAGCAGCTTATCCCCAGGGCCAGGCTACGAGCAGTACTTC; CDR3aa: CASSLSPGPGYEQYF
j_gene: TRBJ2-7; d_gene: TRBD2; abundance: .; v_gene: TRBV18; CDR3nt: TGTGCCAGCTCACCCGGGACTAGCGGCTCCGAGCAGTACTTC; CDR3aa: CASSPGTSGSEQYF
j_gene: TRBJ2-3; d_gene: .; abundance: .; v_gene: TRBV29-1; CDR3nt: TGCAGCGTTGAAGGCAGGAGCGGGAGCACAGATACGCAGTATTTT; CDR3aa: CSVEGRSGSTDTQYF
j_gene: TRBJ1-4; d_gene: TRBD1; abundance: .; v_gene: TRBV12-5; CDR3nt: TGTGCTAGTGGTTCTCCCCTGGGACAGGGAAACAAAAAACTGTTTTTT; CDR3aa: CASGSPLGQGNKKLFF
j_gene: TRBJ1-5; d_gene: .; abundance: few; v_gene: TRBV5-8; CDR3nt: TGTGCCAGCAGCGGAGGGTTATACCAGCCCCAGCATTTT; CDR3aa: CASSGGLYQPQHF
j_gene: TRBJ2-1; d_gene: TRBD1; abundance: .; v_gene: TRBV5-1; CDR3nt: TGCGCCAGCAGCTTGGCCGGACAGGGATCGGGCAATGAGCAGTTCTTC; CDR3aa: CASSLAGQGSGNEQFF
j_gene: TRBJ2-1; d_gene: TRBD2; abundance: .; v_gene: TRBV5-1; CDR3nt: TGCGCCAGCAGCTTGGCCGCTAGCGGGTGGAACCCCAACAATGAGCAGTTCTTC; CDR3aa: CASSLAASGWNPNNEQFF
j_gene: TRBJ2-7; d_gene: TRBD1; abundance: .; v_gene: TRBV5-1; CDR3nt: TGCGCCAGCAGCTCCGCCGGGACAGGAACCCGCGAGCAGTACTTC; CDR3aa: CASSSAGTGTREQYF
j_gene: TRBJ2-3; d_gene: .; abundance: .; v_gene: TRBV5-1; CDR3nt: TGCGCCAGCAGCCCCTATGAGGGTTCTAGCGCAGATACGCAGTATTTT; CDR3aa: CASSPYEGSSADTQYF
j_gene: TRBJ2-7; d_gene: TRBD1; abundance: .; v_gene: TRBV7-9; CDR3nt: TGTGCCAGCGCCAAATCGGGACAGATCTCTAACGAGCAGTACTTC; CDR3aa: CASAKSGQISNEQYF
j_gene: TRBJ2-1; d_gene: .; abundance: .; v_gene: TRBV10-3; CDR3nt: TGTGCCATCAGTGAAGATCAGGGGTCAACCTACAATGAGCAGTTCTTC; CDR3aa: CAISEDQGSTYNEQFF
j_gene: TRBJ2-1; d_gene: .; abundance: .; v_gene: TRBV11-2; CDR3nt: TGTGCCAGCAATGAGTGGGAGACATACAATGAGCAGTTCTTC; CDR3aa: CASNEWETYNEQFF
j_gene: TRBJ2-7; d_gene: TRBD1; abundance: .; v_gene: TRBV5-1; CDR3nt: TGCGCCAGCAGCGAACAGGGGTTCCACGAGCAGTACTTC; CDR3aa: CASSEQGFHEQYF
j_gene: TRBJ1-6; d_gene: .; abundance: .; v_gene: TRBV25-1; CDR3nt: TGTGCCAGCAGTGGCCGACACTATAATTCACCCCTCCACTTT; CDR3aa: CASSGRHYNSPLHF
j_gene: TRBJ1-5; d_gene: .; abundance: .; v_gene: TRBV10-3; CDR3nt: TGTGCCATCACCCCGGATCCATCAGGGCCCCAGCATTTT; CDR3aa: CAITPDPSGPQHF
j_gene: TRBJ2-3; d_gene: .; abundance: once; v_gene: TRBV10-2; CDR3nt: TGCGCCAGCAGTGAAGAAGCGGCCCAGCGGGATACGCAGTATTTT; CDR3aa: CASSEEAAQRDTQYF
j_gene: TRBJ1-4; d_gene: .; abundance: .; v_gene: TRBV2; CDR3nt: TGTGCCAGCAGAGGGGTCAGCGCTAATGAAAAACTGTTTTTT; CDR3aa: CASRGVSANEKLFF
j_gene: TRBJ1-5; d_gene: .; abundance: .; v_gene: TRBV2; CDR3nt: TGTGCCAGTCAGACAGAAAGGAATCAGCCCCAGCATTTT; CDR3aa: CASQTERNQPQHF
j_gene: TRBJ1-5; d_gene: .; abundance: .; v_gene: TRBV5-5; CDR3nt: TGTGCCAGCAGCTTGGATGGGGCCAATCAGCCCCAGCATTTT; CDR3aa: CASSLDGANQPQHF
j_gene: TRBJ2-2; d_gene: .; abundance: .; v_gene: TRBV15; CDR3nt: TGTGCCACCAGCAGAGTTCAAATTAACACCGGGGAGCTGTTTTTT; CDR3aa: CATSRVQINTGELFF
j_gene: TRBJ2-5; d_gene: TRBD2; abundance: once; v_gene: TRBV19; CDR3nt: TGTGCCAGTAGGCCGCGGGGGGTCCAAGAGACCCAGTACTTC; CDR3aa: CASRPRGVQETQYF
j_gene: TRBJ2-2; d_gene: TRBD2; abundance: .; v_gene: TRBV2; CDR3nt: TGTGCCAGCAGTGGGTCCGTGACTAGCGGGAGCCACGGGGAGCTGTTTTTT; CDR3aa: CASSGSVTSGSHGELFF
j_gene: TRBJ2-7; d_gene: TRBD2; abundance: few; v_gene: TRBV10-1; CDR3nt: TGCGCCAGCAGTGAGTTAGAACGGGAGGGTCCCGAGCAGTACTTC; CDR3aa: CASSELEREGPEQYF
j_gene: TRBJ2-3; d_gene: TRBD2; abundance: .; v_gene: TRBV10-1; CDR3nt: TGCGCCAGCAGTGACCAGCGGGATAGCACAGATACGCAGTATTTT; CDR3aa: CASSDQRDSTDTQYF
j_gene: TRBJ1-2; d_gene: .; abundance: .; v_gene: TRBV7-2; CDR3nt: TGTGCCAGCAGTGTACAGACATCTAACTATGGCTACACCTTC; CDR3aa: CASSVQTSNYGYTF
j_gene: TRBJ2-1; d_gene: .; abundance: .; v_gene: TRBV4-1; CDR3nt: TGCGCCAGCAGCCAAGATCAATTCGGAGCCCCCAGCCCCGGGCAGTTCTTC; CDR3aa: CASSQDQFGAPSPGQFF
j_gene: TRBJ2-1; d_gene: .; abundance: .; v_gene: TRBV4-1; CDR3nt: TGCGCCAGCAGTCTACAGGGAAATAGTCCCTACAATGAGCAGTTCTTC; CDR3aa: CASSLQGNSPYNEQFF
j_gene: TRBJ2-1; d_gene: .; abundance: few; v_gene: TRBV14; CDR3nt: TGTGCCAGCAGCCGGTACTCACTCTACAATGAGCAGTTCTTC; CDR3aa: CASSRYSLYNEQFF
j_gene: TRBJ2-3; d_gene: TRBD2; abundance: .; v_gene: TRBV5-1; CDR3nt: TGCGCCAGCAGCTTTGATCCGGGAGGAACGCAGTATTTT; CDR3aa: CASSFDPGGTQYF
j_gene: TRBJ2-7; d_gene: .; abundance: .; v_gene: TRBV28; CDR3nt: TGTGCCAGCAGTCCGAGATCTGAGCAGTACTTC; CDR3aa: CASSPRSEQYF